These 20 T cell receptor beta chains were sequenced from one sample in a study. TCRdb passed the 5' RACE reads through MiXCR, listing each CDR3 protein once. This sample yields around 50,000 distinct CDR3 sequences, of which 25% to 30% are seen a single time; roughly 3.3% belongs to the top ten. Sequencing was carried out using tumor-infiltrating memory CD4+ T cells sorted from the breast tumor. The subset denotes: memory CD4+ T cells, CD4+CD45RO+CD25-. The receptors were sampled from a female donor with breast cancer.

As regards this clonotype: Given a much more abundant clone one base away, this may be a read error. The J gene is TRBJ2-3, the V gene TRBV7-3, with a weak D call TRBD1 (5 bases). This CDR3 has 13 residues. Germline loops: CDR1 SGHTA, CDR2 FQGTGA. The V end lost 4 bases, the J end lost 9 bases, and 14 bases lay between the germline ends. The CDR3, as DNA: TGTGCCAGCAGCTACACACGACAGAGGACGCAGTATTTT. Translating gives CASSYTRQRTQYF.

The chain combines TRBV6-1 with TRBJ2-7, with 7 bases identical to TRBD1. The CDR3 loop spans 14 amino acids. The junction had 10 bases not matched to a gene; V was cut back by 7 bases and J by 4 bases. Germline loops: CDR1 MNHNS, CDR2 SASEGT. Here the CDR3 DNA reads TGTGCCAGCACCGGGATCAGGGGGAAGTACGAGCAGTACTTC. This codes for CASTGIRGKYEQYF.

This clonotype has more than one count but fewer than ten. Written as DNA, the CDR3 is TGCGCCAGCACCCATACTCGTTCGGACAGACAAGAGACCCAGTACTTC. Translation gives CASTHTRSDRQETQYF. This rearrangement joins TRBV5-1 to TRBJ2-5, with D perhaps TRBD1 (6 bases). V gave up 6 bases and J gave up 2 bases, with 20 bases separating them. CDR1 is SGHRS, CDR2 YFSETQ, per germline. The CDR3 is 16 residues long.

V usage is TRBV11-3 and J usage is TRBJ2-3, with 7 bases that match TRBD1. Germline V gene sequence: CDR1 SGHNT, CDR2 YENEEA. The CDR3 loop spans 16 amino acids. The junction had 6 bases not matched to a gene; V was cut back by 3 bases and J by 0 bases. The chain's CDR3 is CASSLTEGASTDTQYF. CDR3 in DNA: TGTGCCAGCAGCTTGACAGAGGGGGCTAGCACAGATACGCAGTATTTT.

Only a few counts were recorded for this clonotype. CDR3 sequence (DNA): TGCGCCAGCAGCTTGGGTTGGACGGGGTCGGATGAGCAGTTCTTC. This translates into CASSLGWTGSDEQFF. The V call is TRBV5-1, the J call TRBJ2-1; D is perhaps TRBD2 (5 bases). The V gene's germline CDR1 is SGHRS and CDR2 YFSETQ. The CDR3 is 15 residues long. Trimming shortened V by 0 bases and J by 8 bases, and 15 bases separated the two germline ends. Full variable domain (remainder filled in from reference TRBV5-1 and TRBJ2-1): KAGVTQTPRYLIKTRGQQVTLSCSPISGHRSVSWYQQTPGQGLQFLFEYFSETQRNKGNFPGRFSGRQFSNSRSEMNVSTLELGDSALYLCASSLGWTGSDEQFFGPGTRLTVL.

This clonotype came up a few times. The junction and the germline gene differ at one end; a read error may be behind it. The rearrangement uses TRBV7-7 and TRBJ2-5, with 12 bases aligning to TRBD2. Germline V gives CDR1 SSHAT, CDR2 FNYEAQ (reference sequence). The CDR3 is 17 amino acids. The DNA for the CDR3 is TGTGCTAGCAGCCCTACCCCCTGGACTAGCGGGGAAGAGACCCAGTACTTC. Translation gives CASSPTPWTSGEETQYF.

This clonotype showed up just a few times. CDR3 sequence: CSATPDSFSYNEQFF. The CDR3 bases are TGCAGTGCTACCCCCGACAGTTTCTCCTACAATGAGCAGTTCTTC. The chain couples TRBV20-1 to TRBJ2-1; the D gene is possibly TRBD1 (5 bases). Looked up from germline, CDR1 is DFQATT and CDR2 is SNEGSKA (reference sequence). The CDR3 is made up of 15 amino acids. Trimming took 4 bases from V and 0 from J, leaving 13 bases between them.

J is TRBJ1-2 and V is TRBV7-2, with a weak D call TRBD1 (6 bases). V lost 5 bases and J 4 bases, leaving 11 bases between the germline ends. CDR3 length equals 13 residues. Germline V gene data show CDR1 as SGHTA and CDR2 as FQGNSA. The CDR3 DNA follows: TGTGCCAGCAGCCCAGGGGCCGGCTATGGCTACACCTTC. Protein: CASSPGAGYGYTF.

This rearrangement joins TRBV20-1 to TRBJ2-1; D is perhaps TRBD1 or TRBD2 (5 bases each). Looked up from germline, CDR1 is DFQATT and CDR2 is SNEGSKA (reference sequence). The CDR3 has 15 amino acids. V was shortened by 5 bases and J by 5 bases, with 19 bases between the two germline ends. CDR3 in DNA: TGCAGTGCTGGCAGCGGCTTCGAGGGGCACAATGAGCAGTTCTTC. It encodes CSAGSGFEGHNEQFF.

The chain links TRBV6-5 to TRBJ1-1, with a possible D match to TRBD1 (5 bases). V lost 6 bases, J lost 1 base, and 18 bases lay in between. The CDR3 runs 16 residues. Germline V gene lookup returns CDR1 MNHEY and CDR2 SVGAGI. CDR3 residues: CASSLDSSRGNTEAFF. The CDR3 DNA reads as TGTGCCAGCAGCCTCGACAGCTCCCGGGGGAACACTGAAGCTTTCTTT.

In this sample, this clonotype turned up a few times. The gene calls are TRBV11-3 and TRBJ1-2, with D possibly matching TRBD1 (5 bases). The V gene lost 1 base and the J gene lost 5 bases, with 17 bases spanning the gap. Germline CDR1 and CDR2: SGHNT and YENEEA. The CDR3 has 16 amino acids. The CDR3 protein is CASSLGGPGSGYGYTF. Here the CDR3 DNA reads TGTGCCAGCAGCTTAGGAGGTCCAGGGTCCGGGTATGGCTACACCTTC. Drawing the rest from reference TRBV11-3 and TRBJ1-2, the complete variable domain is EAGVVQSPRYKIIEKKQPVAFWCNPISGHNTLYWYLQNLGQGPELLIRYENEEAVDDSQLPKDRFSAERLKGVDSTLKIQPAELGDSAVYLCASSLGGPGSGYGYTFGSGTRLTVV.

The table lists this clonotype with a few counts. The chain is built from TRBV6-2 or TRBV6-3 and TRBJ1-6, with 7 bases lining up with TRBD1. Trimming at V came to 7 bases and at J to 9 bases, leaving 9 bases not matched to a gene. CDR3 length equals 14 residues. The germline V gene has CDR1 MNHEY and CDR2 SVGEGT. This CDR3 is CASTEQGRSSPLHF. The DNA for the CDR3 is TGTGCCAGCACTGAACAGGGGAGGTCTTCACCCCTCCACTTT.

The chain couples TRBV7-6 to TRBJ1-2; D uncertain. This CDR3 spans 12 amino acids. Germline CDR1 reads SGHVS; CDR2 reads FNYEAQ. V lost 1 base and J 9 bases, leaving 9 bases between the germline ends. The CDR3 nucleotides are TGTGCCAGCAGCTTAGAAGGTAGAAGCTACACCTTC. The encoded protein is CASSLEGRSYTF.

About this clonotype: The junction departs from germline at one end; a sequencing error may be responsible. The genes are TRBV15 and TRBJ1-1, with no clear D. CDR3 size: 12 residues. Germline V gives CDR1 LNHNV, CDR2 YYDKDF (reference sequence). In nucleotides, the CDR3 is TGTGCCACCAGCAGAGACCAGCAGGAAGCTTGCTTT. Translating gives CATSRDQQEACF.

The chain carries TRBV7-2 and TRBJ2-2; 8 nucleotides match TRBD2. Germline V lookup: CDR1 SGHTA, CDR2 FQGNSA. With V trimmed by 6 bases and J by 2 bases, 8 bases remained unmatched. CDR3 size: 16 residues. CDR3 loop: CASSRGGQGNTGELFF. In DNA form, the CDR3 reads TGTGCCAGCAGTCGGGGGGGGCAGGGTAACACCGGGGAGCTGTTTTTT.

This clonotype counts as medium-sized. The genes are TRBV5-1 and TRBJ2-1, with 11 bases lining up with TRBD1. This CDR3 comprises 14 residues. Germline trimming cut 3 bases from V and 6 bases from J; bases unmatched to any gene: 2. Germline CDR1 SGHRS, CDR2 YFSETQ. The CDR3 reads CASSSGTGGNEQFF. CDR3 nucleotides: TGCGCCAGCAGCTCCGGGACAGGGGGCAATGAGCAGTTCTTC.

The chain combines TRBV6-1 with TRBJ1-5; D remains unclear. Trimming removed 3 bases at V and 5 bases at J, with 14 bases between. CDR3 length: 15 residues. Germline V CDR1 and CDR2: MNHNS, SASEGT. For the CDR3, the DNA is TGTGCCAGCAGTGACCATCCGGGTGGGGATCAGCCCCAGCATTTT. Amino acids: CASSDHPGGDQPQHF.

This clonotype was picked up many times. The rearrangement joins TRBV20-1 to TRBJ2-7; maybe TRBD1 (5 bases). Germline lookup yields CDR1 DFQATT and CDR2 SNEGSKA (reference sequence). CDR3 length: 13 amino acids. Deletions cut 5 bases from V and 7 bases from J, with 18 bases between. The CDR3 nucleotides are TGCAGTGCTTCCACAGGCCCCCTCGGTGAGCAGTACTTC. Amino acid sequence: CSASTGPLGEQYF.

A note on this clonotype: This CDR3 is missing its conserved last phenylalanine or tryptophan, likely due to a read error. The gene calls are TRBV5-1 and TRBJ2-7; no clear D. Germline V lookup: CDR1 SGHRS, CDR2 YFSETQ. CDR3 length: 12 residues. The CDR3 sequence is CASSLGVYGQYL. The DNA of the CDR3 is TGCGCCAGCAGCTTGGGGGTCTACGGGCAGTACCTC.

The chain carries TRBV28 and TRBJ1-6; 7 bases match TRBD1. This CDR3 spans 14 amino acids. The trim removed 6 bases at V and 10 bases at J, leaving 9 bases unmatched. CDR1 MDHEN and CDR2 SYDVKM come from the germline V gene. The CDR3 loop reads CASRLGQVFSPLHF. CDR3 DNA sequence: TGTGCCAGCAGACTCGGACAGGTTTTCTCACCCCTCCACTTT.